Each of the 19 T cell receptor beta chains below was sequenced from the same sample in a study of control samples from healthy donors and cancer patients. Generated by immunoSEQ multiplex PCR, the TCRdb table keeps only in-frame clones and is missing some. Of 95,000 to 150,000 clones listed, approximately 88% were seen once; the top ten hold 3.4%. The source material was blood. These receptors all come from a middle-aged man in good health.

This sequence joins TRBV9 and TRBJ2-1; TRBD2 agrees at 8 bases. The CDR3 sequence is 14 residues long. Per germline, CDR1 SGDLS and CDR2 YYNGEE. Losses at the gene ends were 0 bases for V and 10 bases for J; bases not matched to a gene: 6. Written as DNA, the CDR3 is TGTGCCAGCAGCGTAGGTCGGGGGGGGCGAGAGCAGTTCTTC. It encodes CASSVGRGGREQFF.

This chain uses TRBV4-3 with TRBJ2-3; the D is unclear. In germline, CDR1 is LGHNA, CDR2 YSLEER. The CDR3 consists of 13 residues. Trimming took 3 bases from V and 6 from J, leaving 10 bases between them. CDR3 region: CASSQDGVDTQYF. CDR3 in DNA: TGCGCCAGCAGCCAGGATGGGGTCGATACGCAGTATTTT.

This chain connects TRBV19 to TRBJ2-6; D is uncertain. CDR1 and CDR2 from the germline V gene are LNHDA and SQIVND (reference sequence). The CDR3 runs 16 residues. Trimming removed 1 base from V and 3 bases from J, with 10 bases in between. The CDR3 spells CASSIGLSSGANVLTF. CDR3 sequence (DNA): TGTGCCAGTAGTATAGGACTGTCAAGTGGGGCCAACGTCCTGACTTTC.

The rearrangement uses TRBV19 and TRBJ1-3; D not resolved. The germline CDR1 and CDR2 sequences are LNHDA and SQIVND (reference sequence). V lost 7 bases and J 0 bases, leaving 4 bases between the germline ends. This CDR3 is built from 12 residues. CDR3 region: CASKDSGNTIYF. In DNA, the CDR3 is TGTGCCAGTAAGGACTCTGGAAACACCATATATTTT.

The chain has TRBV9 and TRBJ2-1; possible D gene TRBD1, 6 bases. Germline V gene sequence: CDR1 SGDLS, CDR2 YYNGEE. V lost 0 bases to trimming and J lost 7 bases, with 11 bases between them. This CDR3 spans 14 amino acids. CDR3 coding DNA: TGTGCCAGCAGCGTAGAGGGACACCCAAATGAGCAGTTCTTC. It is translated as CASSVEGHPNEQFF. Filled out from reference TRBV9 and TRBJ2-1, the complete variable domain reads DSGVTQTPKHLITATGQRVTLRCSPRSGDLSVYWYQQSLDQGLQFLIQYYNGEERAKGNILERFSAQQFPDLHSELNLSSLELGDSALYFCASSVEGHPNEQFFGPGTRLTVL.

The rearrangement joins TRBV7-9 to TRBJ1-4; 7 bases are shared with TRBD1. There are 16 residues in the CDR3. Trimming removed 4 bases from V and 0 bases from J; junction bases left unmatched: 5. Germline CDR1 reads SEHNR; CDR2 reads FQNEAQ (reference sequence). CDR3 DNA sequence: TGTGCCAGCAGCTCGGACAGGTTGGCAACTAATGAAAAACTGTTTTTT. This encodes CASSSDRLATNEKLFF.

This CDR3 is CASSLTPMGEKLFF. CDR3 coding DNA: TGTGCCAGCAGCTTAACACCCATGGGGGAAAAACTGTTTTTT. This chain connects TRBV7-9 to TRBJ1-4; D gene unclear. This CDR3 spans 14 amino acids. Germline CDR1 SEHNR, CDR2 FQNEAQ (reference sequence). With 2 bases removed from V and 8 bases from J, the gap between germline ends came to 12 bases. Full variable domain (missing parts from reference TRBV7-9 and TRBJ1-4): DTGVSQNPRHKITKRGQNVTFRCDPISEHNRLYWYRQTLGQGPEFLTYFQNEAQLEKSRLLSDRFSAERPKGSFSTLEIQRTEQGDSAMYLCASSLTPMGEKLFFGSGTQLSVL.

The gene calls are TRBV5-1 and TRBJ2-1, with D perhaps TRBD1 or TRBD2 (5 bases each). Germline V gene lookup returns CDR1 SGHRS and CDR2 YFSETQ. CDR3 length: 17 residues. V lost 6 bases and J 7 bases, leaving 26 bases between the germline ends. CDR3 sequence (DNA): TGCGCCAGCACCGACAGTGCCACGGGGCGCAATGGAAATGAGCAGTTCTTC. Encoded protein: CASTDSATGRNGNEQFF.

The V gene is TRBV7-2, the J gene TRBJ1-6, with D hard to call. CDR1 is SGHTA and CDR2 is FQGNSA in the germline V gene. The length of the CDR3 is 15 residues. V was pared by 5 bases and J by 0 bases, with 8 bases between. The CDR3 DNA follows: TGTGCCAGCAGCCCCATGAGCTCCTATAATTCACCCCTCCACTTT. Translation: CASSPMSSYNSPLHF.

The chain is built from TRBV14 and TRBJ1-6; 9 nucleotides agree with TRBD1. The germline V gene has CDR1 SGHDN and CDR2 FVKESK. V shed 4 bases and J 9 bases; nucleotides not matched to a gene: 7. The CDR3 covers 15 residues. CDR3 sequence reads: CASSRTTGGFSPLHF. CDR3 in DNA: TGTGCCAGCAGCCGAACGACAGGGGGTTTTTCACCCCTCCACTTT.

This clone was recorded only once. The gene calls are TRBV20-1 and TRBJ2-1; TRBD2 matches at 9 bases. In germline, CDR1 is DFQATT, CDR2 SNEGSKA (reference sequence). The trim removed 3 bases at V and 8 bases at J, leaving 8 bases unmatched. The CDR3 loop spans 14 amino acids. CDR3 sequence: CSASSLRGGYEQFF. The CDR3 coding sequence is TGCAGTGCTAGTTCGTTGCGGGGGGGCTATGAGCAGTTCTTC.

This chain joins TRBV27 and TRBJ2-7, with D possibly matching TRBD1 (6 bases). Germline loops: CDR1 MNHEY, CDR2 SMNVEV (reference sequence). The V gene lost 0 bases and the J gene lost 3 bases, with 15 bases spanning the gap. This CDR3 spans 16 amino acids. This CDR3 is CASSLSWVGRGYEQYF. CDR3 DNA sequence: TGTGCCAGCAGTTTATCGTGGGTTGGCAGGGGCTACGAGCAGTACTTC.

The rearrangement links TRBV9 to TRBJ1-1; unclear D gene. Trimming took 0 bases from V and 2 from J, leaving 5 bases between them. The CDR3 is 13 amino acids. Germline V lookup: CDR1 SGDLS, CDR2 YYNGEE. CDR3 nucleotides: TGTGCCAGCAGCGTAGTGATTAACACTGAAGCTTTCTTT. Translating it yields CASSVVINTEAFF.

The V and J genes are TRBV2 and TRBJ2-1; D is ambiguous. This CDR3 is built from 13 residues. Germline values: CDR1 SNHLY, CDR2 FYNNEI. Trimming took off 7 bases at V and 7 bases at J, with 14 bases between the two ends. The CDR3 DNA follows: TGTGCCAGCAAAGAGACATCCTGGAATGAGCAGTTCTTC. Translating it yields CASKETSWNEQFF.

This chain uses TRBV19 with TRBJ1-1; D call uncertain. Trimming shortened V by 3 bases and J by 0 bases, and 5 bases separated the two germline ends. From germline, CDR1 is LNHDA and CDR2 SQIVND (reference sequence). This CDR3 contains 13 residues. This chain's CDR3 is CASSMGMNTEAFF. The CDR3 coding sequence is TGTGCCAGTAGTATGGGCATGAACACTGAAGCTTTCTTT.

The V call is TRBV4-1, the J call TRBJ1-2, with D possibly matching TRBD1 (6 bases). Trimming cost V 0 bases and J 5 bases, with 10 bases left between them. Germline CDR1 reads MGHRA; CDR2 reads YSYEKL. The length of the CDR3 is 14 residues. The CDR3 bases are TGCGCCAGCAGCCAAGAGACAGGATGGTATGGCTACACCTTC. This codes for CASSQETGWYGYTF.

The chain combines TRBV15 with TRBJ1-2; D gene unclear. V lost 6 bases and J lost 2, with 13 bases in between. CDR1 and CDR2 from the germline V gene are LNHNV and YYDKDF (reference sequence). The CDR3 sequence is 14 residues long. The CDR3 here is CATSFDGPNYGYTF. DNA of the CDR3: TGTGCCACCAGTTTTGACGGTCCGAACTATGGCTACACCTTC.

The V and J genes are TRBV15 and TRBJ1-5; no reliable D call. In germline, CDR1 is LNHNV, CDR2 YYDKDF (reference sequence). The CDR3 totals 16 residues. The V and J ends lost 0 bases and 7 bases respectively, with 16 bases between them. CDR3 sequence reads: CATSREDMRDRQPQHF. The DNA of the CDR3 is TGTGCCACCAGCAGAGAGGATATGAGGGATAGACAGCCCCAGCATTTT. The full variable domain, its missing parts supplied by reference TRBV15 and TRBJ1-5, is DAMVIQNPRYQVTQFGKPVTLSCSQTLNHNVMYWYQQKSSQAPKLLFHYYDKDFNNEADTPDNFQSRRPNTSFCFLDIRSPGLGDTAMYLCATSREDMRDRQPQHFGDGTRLSIL.

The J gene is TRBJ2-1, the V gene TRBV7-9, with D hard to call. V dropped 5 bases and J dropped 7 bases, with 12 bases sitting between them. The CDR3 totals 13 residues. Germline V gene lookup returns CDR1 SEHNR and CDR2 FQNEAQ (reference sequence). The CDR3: CASSLYEVNEQFF. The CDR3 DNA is TGTGCCAGCAGCCTCTACGAGGTTAATGAGCAGTTCTTC.